The 8 T cell receptor beta chains reported below all come from one sample, sequenced in a study of metastatic and nonmetastatic thyroid tumors. All patients reached thyroid surgery having received no treatment beforehand. TCRdb re-called the PCR reads with MiXCR. Of roughly 12,000 clones listed, around 40% are singletons. Sequenced: tumor tissue. Receptors were obtained from a female donor with papillary thyroid cancer or a benign thyroid nodule (not recorded which). Some clones in this sample may be carry-over from other donors' samples.

This clone was seen a handful of times. The chain joins TRBV24-1 to TRBJ1-2; the D gene is possibly TRBD1 (6 bases). V was shortened by 4 bases and J by 8 bases, with 16 bases between the two germline ends. This CDR3 has 14 residues. The germline CDR1 and CDR2 sequences are KGHDR and SFDVKD. CDR3 sequence reads: CATSEQNRAYGYTF. The CDR3 DNA reads TGTGCCACCAGTGAGCAGAACAGGGCGTACGGCTACACCTTC.

This clone occurred a few times. The J gene is TRBJ1-6, the V gene TRBV30; D may be TRBD1 (5 bases). The CDR3 spans 13 residues. CDR1 and CDR2 from the germline V gene are GTSNPN and SVGIG (reference sequence). The V and J ends lost 1 base and 10 bases respectively, with 11 bases between them. The CDR3 loop reads CAWSAGGASPLHF. The CDR3 DNA is TGTGCCTGGAGTGCCGGCGGGGCCTCACCCCTCCACTTT.

A few counts support this clone. The rearrangement joins TRBV6-2 or TRBV6-3 to TRBJ2-2; D not resolved. Germline-derived CDR1 and CDR2 are MNHEY and SVGEGT. V gave up 4 bases and J gave up 6 bases, with 15 bases separating them. CDR3 length: 15 residues. CDR3 DNA: TGTGCCAGCAGTTTACTCGAGACCGGGCCCGGGGAGCTGTTTTTT. It yields the protein CASSLLETGPGELFF.

The rearrangement uses TRBV30 and TRBJ2-2; 9 bases match TRBD2. Trimming at V came to 8 bases and at J to 3 bases, leaving 22 bases not matched to a gene. This CDR3 is built from 19 residues. The germline V gene encodes CDR1 GTSNPN and CDR2 SVGIG (reference sequence). In DNA, the CDR3 is TGTGCCGGAACAGAGTTGGCCGGGACTAGCCGGAGGGACACCGGGGAGCTGTTTTTT. Translation gives CAGTELAGTSRRDTGELFF.

The chain has TRBV5-1 and TRBJ2-5; D is ambiguous. The CDR3 length is 18 residues. V shed 5 bases and J shed 2 bases, with 25 bases lying between them. The germline V gene has CDR1 SGHRS and CDR2 YFSETQ. DNA of the CDR3: TGCGCCAGCAGTTCCGGGCAGGCCTCATCAACCTTTCAAGAGACCCAGTACTTC. The encoded protein is CASSSGQASSTFQETQYF.

The rearrangement joins TRBV30 to TRBJ2-2, with 7 bases matching TRBD2. Trimming took 4 bases from V and 6 from J; bases not matched to a gene: 5. The germline V gene encodes CDR1 GTSNPN and CDR2 SVGIG (reference sequence). This CDR3 is built from 13 residues. For the CDR3, the DNA is TGTGCCTGGACTCCCCGGGGGGCCGGGGAGCTGTTTTTT. It yields the protein CAWTPRGAGELFF.

This clone has a handful of counts. The rearrangement uses TRBV27 and TRBJ2-7, with 9 bases that match TRBD1. Germline-derived CDR1 and CDR2 are MNHEY and SMNVEV (reference sequence). The CDR3 runs to 17 residues. The V segment lost 4 bases and the J segment 5 bases; nucleotides outside the gene matches: 15. Here the CDR3 reads CASSSPQTGGSPNEQYF. The CDR3 DNA is TGTGCCAGCAGTTCCCCTCAGACAGGGGGTTCTCCCAACGAGCAGTACTTC.

This clone was recorded a few times. This rearrangement joins TRBV28 to TRBJ1-2; unclear D gene. Germline V gene lookup returns CDR1 MDHEN and CDR2 SYDVKM. This CDR3 has 18 residues. V lost 2 bases, J lost 1 base, and 20 bases lay in between. The CDR3 DNA sequence: TGTGCCAGCAGTTTAGAGGGAACGGAGTTTCACGATAACTATGGCTACACCTTC. This encodes CASSLEGTEFHDNYGYTF.